Listed here is a single T cell receptor beta chain. No antigen is known for it. Treatment given: around 19 received Ad26.COV2.S at low or high dose, single or two shots; 5 received placebo; per-sample allocation not given. On day 63 after the first injection, vaccine and placebo recipients gave samples. Immunization relied on an Ad26 vector, which expressed Wuhan-strain SARS-CoV-2 spike. This sample stems from a study of Ad26.COV2.S vaccination and SARS-CoV-2 variants. The wider study: Vaccine-arm donor from the placebo-controlled COV1001 Ad26.COV2.S trial. Study-level points and caveats: It was reported that spike-specific CD8+ and CD4+ T cell responses were substantially broad after vaccination. Non-spike TCR breadth did not differ much between vaccine and placebo recipients.

The data were produced by immunoSEQ multiplex PCR, yet TCRdb's version contains in-frame clones alone and is incomplete. The top ten clones hold 10% to 15% of a sample with under 550,000 clones, around nine tenths of them seen once. V shed 1 base, J shed 7 bases, and the junction held 8 bases outside the gene matches. The CDR3 runs to 15 residues. The germline V gene encodes CDR1 SGHVS and CDR2 FQNEAQ. The receptor's source is a person aged 18-60 years who received the Ad26.COV2.S COVID-19 vaccine or a placebo. The sequences come from peripheral blood, collected in a trial of Ad26.COV2.S vaccine versus placebo. The V gene is TRBV7-8, the J gene TRBJ2-7, with 9 bases lining up with TRBD1. Here the CDR3 reads CASSLERTGEWEQYF. The CDR3 nucleotides read TGTGCCAGCAGCTTAGAAAGGACAGGGGAGTGGGAGCAGTACTTC.